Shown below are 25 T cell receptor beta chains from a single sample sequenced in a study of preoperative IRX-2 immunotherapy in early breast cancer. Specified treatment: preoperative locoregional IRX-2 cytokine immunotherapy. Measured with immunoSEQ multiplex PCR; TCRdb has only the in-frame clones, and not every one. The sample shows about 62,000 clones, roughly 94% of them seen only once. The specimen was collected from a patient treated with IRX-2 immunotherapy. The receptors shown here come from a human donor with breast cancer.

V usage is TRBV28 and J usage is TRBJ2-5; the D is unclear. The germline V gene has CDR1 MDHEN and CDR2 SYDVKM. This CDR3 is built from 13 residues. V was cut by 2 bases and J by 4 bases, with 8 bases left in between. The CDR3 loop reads CASSLVAIETQYF. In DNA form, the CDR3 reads TGTGCCAGCAGTTTAGTCGCAATAGAGACCCAGTACTTC.

DNA for the CDR3: TGTGCCAGCAGCTTAGACAGGGCCCAAGAGACCCAGTACTTC. This encodes CASSLDRAQETQYF. The V gene is TRBV7-2, the J gene TRBJ2-5, with a possible D match to TRBD1 (6 bases). V lost 1 base to trimming and J lost 1 base, with 7 bases between them. The CDR3 totals 14 residues. The germline gives CDR1 SGHTA, CDR2 FQGNSA.

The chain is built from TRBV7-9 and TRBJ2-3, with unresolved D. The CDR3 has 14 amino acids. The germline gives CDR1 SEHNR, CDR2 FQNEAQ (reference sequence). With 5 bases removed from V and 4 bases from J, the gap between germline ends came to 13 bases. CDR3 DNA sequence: TGTGCCAGCAGCCCCCTTAATGTCGCAGATACGCAGTATTTT. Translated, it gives CASSPLNVADTQYF.

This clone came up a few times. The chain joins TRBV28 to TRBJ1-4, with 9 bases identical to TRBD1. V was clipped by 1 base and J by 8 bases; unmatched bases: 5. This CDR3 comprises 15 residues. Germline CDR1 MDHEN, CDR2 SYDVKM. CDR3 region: CASSLSGQGEEKLFF. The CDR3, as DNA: TGTGCCAGCAGTTTATCGGGACAGGGAGAAGAAAAACTGTTTTTT.

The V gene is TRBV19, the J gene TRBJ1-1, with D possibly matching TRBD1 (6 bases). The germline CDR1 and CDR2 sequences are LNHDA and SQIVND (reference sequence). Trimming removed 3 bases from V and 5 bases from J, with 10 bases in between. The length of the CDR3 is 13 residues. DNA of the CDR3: TGTGCCAGTAGTATGGGCAGGGGTACTGAAGCTTTCTTT. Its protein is CASSMGRGTEAFF. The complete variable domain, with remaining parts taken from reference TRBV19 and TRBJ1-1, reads DGGITQSPKYLFRKEGQNVTLSCEQNLNHDAMYWYRQDPGQGLRLIYYSQIVNDFQKGDIAEGYSVSREKKESFPLTVTSAQKNPTAFYLCASSMGRGTEAFFGQGTRLTVV.

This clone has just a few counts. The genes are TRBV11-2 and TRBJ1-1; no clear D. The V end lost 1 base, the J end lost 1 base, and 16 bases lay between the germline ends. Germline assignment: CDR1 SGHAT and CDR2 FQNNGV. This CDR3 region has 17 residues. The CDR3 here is CASSLAFSTRRNTEAFF. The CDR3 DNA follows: TGTGCCAGCAGCTTAGCCTTCTCCACGCGAAGGAACACTGAAGCTTTCTTT.

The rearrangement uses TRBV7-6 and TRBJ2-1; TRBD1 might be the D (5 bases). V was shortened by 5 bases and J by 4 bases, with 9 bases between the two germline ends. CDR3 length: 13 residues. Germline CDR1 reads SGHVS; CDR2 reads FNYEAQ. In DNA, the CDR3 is TGTGCCAGCAGCGTAGGACATTACAATGAGCAGTTCTTC. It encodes CASSVGHYNEQFF.

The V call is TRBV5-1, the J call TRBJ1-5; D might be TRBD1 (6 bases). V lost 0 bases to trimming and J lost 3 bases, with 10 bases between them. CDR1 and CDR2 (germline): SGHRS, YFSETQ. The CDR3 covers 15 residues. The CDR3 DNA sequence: TGCGCCAGCAGCTTGGCCACAGGGCCCAATCAGCCCCAGCATTTT. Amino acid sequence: CASSLATGPNQPQHF.

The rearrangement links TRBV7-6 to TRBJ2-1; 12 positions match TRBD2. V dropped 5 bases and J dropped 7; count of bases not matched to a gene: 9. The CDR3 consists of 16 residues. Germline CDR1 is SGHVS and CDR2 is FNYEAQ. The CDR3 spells CASSNRLAGGLNEQFF. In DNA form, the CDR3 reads TGTGCCAGCAGCAACCGCCTAGCGGGGGGGCTGAATGAGCAGTTCTTC.

CDR3: CASTDFPGQPQHF. CDR3 nucleotide sequence: TGCGCCAGCACCGATTTCCCGGGGCAGCCCCAGCATTTT. This chain links TRBV5-1 with TRBJ1-5; D uncertain. Germline V gene lookup returns CDR1 SGHRS and CDR2 YFSETQ. The V end lost 6 bases, the J end lost 7 bases, and 14 bases lay between the germline ends. The CDR3 contains 13 residues.

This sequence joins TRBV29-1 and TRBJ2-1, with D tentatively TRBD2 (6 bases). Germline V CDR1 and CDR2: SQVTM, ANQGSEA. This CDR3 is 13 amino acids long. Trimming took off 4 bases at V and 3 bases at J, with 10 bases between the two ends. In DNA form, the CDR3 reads TGCAGCGTTGGAAGGGAGGTCTACAATGAGCAGTTCTTC. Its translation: CSVGREVYNEQFF.

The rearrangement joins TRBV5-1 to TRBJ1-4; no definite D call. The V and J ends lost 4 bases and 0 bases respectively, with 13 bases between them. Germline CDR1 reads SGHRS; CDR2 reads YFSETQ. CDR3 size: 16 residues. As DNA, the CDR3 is TGCGCCAGCAGCACCGGACGGAGAGCAACTAATGAAAAACTGTTTTTT. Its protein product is CASSTGRRATNEKLFF.

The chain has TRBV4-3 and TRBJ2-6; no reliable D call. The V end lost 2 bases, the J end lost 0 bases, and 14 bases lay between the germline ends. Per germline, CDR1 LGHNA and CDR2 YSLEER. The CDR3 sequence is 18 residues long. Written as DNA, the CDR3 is TGCGCCAGCAGCCAACATTGGACGGAGAGCTCTGGGGCCAACGTCCTGACTTTC. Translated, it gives CASSQHWTESSGANVLTF.

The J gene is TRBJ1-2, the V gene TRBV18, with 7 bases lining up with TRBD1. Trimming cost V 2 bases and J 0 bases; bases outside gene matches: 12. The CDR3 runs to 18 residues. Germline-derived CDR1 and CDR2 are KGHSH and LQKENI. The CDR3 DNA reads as TGTGCCAGCTCACCAAAGGGGACTAGGACAGGACCTAACTATGGCTACACCTTC. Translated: CASSPKGTRTGPNYGYTF.

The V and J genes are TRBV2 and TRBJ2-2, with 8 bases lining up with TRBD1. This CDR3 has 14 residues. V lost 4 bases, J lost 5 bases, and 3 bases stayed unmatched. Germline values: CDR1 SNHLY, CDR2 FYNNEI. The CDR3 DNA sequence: TGTGCCAGCAGTGCGCAGGGGGCGACCGGGGAGCTGTTTTTT. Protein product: CASSAQGATGELFF.

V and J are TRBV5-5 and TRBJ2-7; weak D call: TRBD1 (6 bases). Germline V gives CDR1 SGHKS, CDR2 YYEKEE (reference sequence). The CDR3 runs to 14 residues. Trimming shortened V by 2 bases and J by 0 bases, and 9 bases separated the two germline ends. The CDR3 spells CASSFGTPSYEQYF. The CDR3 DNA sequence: TGTGCCAGCAGCTTTGGGACACCCTCCTACGAGCAGTACTTC.

This chain's CDR3 is CASIVTRGRGQGHQPQHF. The CDR3, as DNA: TGTGCCAGCATCGTAACCCGAGGGAGGGGCCAAGGACATCAGCCCCAGCATTTT. The J gene is TRBJ1-5, the V gene TRBV28; a weak D match, TRBD1 (5 bases). CDR3 length equals 18 residues. V lost 7 bases and J lost 5, with 27 bases in between. Germline V CDR1 and CDR2: MDHEN, SYDVKM.

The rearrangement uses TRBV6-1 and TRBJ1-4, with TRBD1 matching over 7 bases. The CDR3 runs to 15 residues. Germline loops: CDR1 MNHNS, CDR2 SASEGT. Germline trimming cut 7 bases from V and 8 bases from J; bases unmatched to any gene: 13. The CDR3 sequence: CASNLHRGPREKLFF. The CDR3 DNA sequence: TGTGCCAGCAATCTACACAGGGGACCGAGGGAAAAACTGTTTTTT.

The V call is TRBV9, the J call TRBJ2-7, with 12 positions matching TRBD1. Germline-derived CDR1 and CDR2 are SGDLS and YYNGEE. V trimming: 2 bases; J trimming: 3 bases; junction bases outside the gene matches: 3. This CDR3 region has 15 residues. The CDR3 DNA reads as TGTGCCAGCAGCGTGGGACAGGGGGCTGGCTACGAGCAGTACTTC. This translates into CASSVGQGAGYEQYF.

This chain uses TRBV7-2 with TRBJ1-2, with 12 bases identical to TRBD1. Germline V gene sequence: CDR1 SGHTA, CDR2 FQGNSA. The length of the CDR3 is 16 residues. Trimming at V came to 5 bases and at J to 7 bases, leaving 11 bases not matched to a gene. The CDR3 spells CASSAEPGQGAGGYTF. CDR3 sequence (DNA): TGTGCCAGCAGCGCTGAGCCGGGACAGGGGGCAGGTGGCTACACCTTC.

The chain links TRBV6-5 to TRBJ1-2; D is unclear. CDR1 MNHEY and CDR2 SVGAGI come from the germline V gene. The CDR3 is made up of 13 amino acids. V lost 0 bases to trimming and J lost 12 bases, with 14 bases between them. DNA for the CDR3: TGTGCCAGCAGTTACTCGCGCGGTCCCCCGGACACCTTC. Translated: CASSYSRGPPDTF.

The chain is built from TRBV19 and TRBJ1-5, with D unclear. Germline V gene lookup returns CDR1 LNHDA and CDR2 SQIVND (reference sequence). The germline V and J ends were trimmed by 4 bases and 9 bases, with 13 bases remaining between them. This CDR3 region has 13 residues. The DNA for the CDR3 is TGTGCCAGTAGTACAAGGACGGTCCGGCCCCAGCATTTT. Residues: CASSTRTVRPQHF.

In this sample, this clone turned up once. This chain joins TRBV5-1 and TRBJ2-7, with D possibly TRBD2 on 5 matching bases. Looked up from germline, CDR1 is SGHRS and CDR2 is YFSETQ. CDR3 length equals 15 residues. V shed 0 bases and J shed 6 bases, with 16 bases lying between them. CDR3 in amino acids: CASSLAEGVHFEQYF. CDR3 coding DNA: TGCGCCAGCAGCTTGGCCGAGGGAGTACATTTCGAGCAGTACTTC.

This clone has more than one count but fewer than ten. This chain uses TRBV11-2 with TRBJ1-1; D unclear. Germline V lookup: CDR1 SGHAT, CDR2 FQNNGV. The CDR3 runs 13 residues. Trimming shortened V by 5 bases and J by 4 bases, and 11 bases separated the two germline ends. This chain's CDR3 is CASSPDSGTEAFF. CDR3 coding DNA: TGTGCCAGCAGCCCCGATTCCGGCACTGAAGCTTTCTTT.

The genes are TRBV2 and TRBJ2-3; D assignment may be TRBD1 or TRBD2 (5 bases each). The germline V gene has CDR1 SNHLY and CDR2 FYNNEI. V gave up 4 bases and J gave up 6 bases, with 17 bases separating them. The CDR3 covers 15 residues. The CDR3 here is CASSVSSGPGDTQYF. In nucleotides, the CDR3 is TGTGCCAGCAGTGTGAGTTCGGGGCCCGGTGATACGCAGTATTTT.